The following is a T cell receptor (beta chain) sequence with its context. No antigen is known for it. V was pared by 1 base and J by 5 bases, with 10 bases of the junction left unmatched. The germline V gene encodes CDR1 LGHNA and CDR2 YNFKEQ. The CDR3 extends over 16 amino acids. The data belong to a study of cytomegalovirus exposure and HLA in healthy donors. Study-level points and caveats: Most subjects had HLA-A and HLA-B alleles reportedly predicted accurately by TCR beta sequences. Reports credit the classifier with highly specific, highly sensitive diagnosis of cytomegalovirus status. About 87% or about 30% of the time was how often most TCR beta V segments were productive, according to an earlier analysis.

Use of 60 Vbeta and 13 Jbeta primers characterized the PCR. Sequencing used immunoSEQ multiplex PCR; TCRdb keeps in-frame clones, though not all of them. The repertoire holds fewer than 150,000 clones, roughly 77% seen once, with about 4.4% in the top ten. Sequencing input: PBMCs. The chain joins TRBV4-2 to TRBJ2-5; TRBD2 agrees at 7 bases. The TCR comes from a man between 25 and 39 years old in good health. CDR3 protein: CASSQGVGEGGETQYF. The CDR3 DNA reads TGTGCCAGCAGCCAAGGGGTGGGGGAGGGCGGGGAGACCCAGTACTTC.